Listed below are T cell receptor beta chains from one sample, sequenced in a study of blood T cells in healthy people across ages. One entry per CDR3 protein results from TCRdb running MiXCR on the 5' RACE reads. The profile covers hundreds of thousands of distinct CDR3 sequences, with about 30% appearing a single time and about 16% taken by the ten largest. Material for sequencing was blood. All receptors derive from a woman aged 80 or older in good health. CDR3s include the opening cysteine and the closing phenylalanine or tryptophan. A D gene is named only where the DNA matches it firmly. The size of a clone is reported for some rows only, either as once, few or many, or as a class for expanded clones.

TRBV20-1,.,TRBJ2-7,many,TGCAGTGCTAGACAGGGTTTCTACGAGCAGTACTTC,CSARQGFYEQYF
TRBV20-1,.,TRBJ2-1,many,TGCAGTGCTCAACAGGGGAGGGGTGAGCAGTTCTTC,CSAQQGRGEQFF
TRBV6-2/TRBV6-3,TRBD2,TRBJ2-7,.,TGTGCCAGCAGTCCTACGGGACTAGCGAGCTCACCCTACGAGCAGTACTTC,CASSPTGLASSPYEQYF
TRBV6-2/TRBV6-3,.,TRBJ2-7,.,TGTGCCAGCTGGGAAGGCGGAAGCTCCTACGAGCAGTACTTC,CASWEGGSSYEQYF
TRBV9,.,TRBJ2-3,.,TGTGCCAGCAGCGTCGGTATAGACGCATCTAGCACAGATACGCAGTATTTT,CASSVGIDASSTDTQYF
TRBV6-6,.,TRBJ2-5,.,TGTCCCAGCAGTTCCCCGAACGGCAATGAGCAGTACTTC,CPSSSPNGNEQYF
TRBV9,TRBD1,TRBJ2-3,.,TGTGCCAGCAGGCAGTCGACAGGGGGGGTCACAGATACGCAGTATTTT,CASRQSTGGVTDTQYF
TRBV2,.,TRBJ1-2,.,TGTGCCAGCAGTGAAGCAGCAGGTCCCTATGGCTACACCTTC,CASSEAAGPYGYTF
TRBV3-1,TRBD2,TRBJ2-1,many,TGTGCCAGCAGCCTTTTGACTAGCGGGGGGGCCCATGAGCAGTTCTTC,CASSLLTSGGAHEQFF
TRBV7-8,.,TRBJ2-3,.,TGTGCCAGCAGCTTAGCTCAAATTGGAGATACGCAGTATTTT,CASSLAQIGDTQYF
TRBV7-9,TRBD1,TRBJ2-3,.,TGTGCCAGCATTCCGGGACAGACCATAGATACGCAGTATTTT,CASIPGQTIDTQYF
TRBV18,.,TRBJ2-7,many,TGTGCCAGCTCAGCCAAGACTTCATACGAGCAGTACTTC,CASSAKTSYEQYF
TRBV20-1,TRBD2,TRBJ2-3,.,TGCAGTAATAGCGGGGGGGCGGGCGATACGCAGTATTTT,CSNSGGAGDTQYF
TRBV20-1,TRBD1,TRBJ1-5,.,TGCAGTGCTAGCGAAGGACAGGGGGAATATAGCAATCAGCCCCAGCATTTT,CSASEGQGEYSNQPQHF
TRBV12-3/TRBV12-4,.,TRBJ2-1,many,TGTGCCAGCAGTTACGAACGGGGCGATGAGCAGTTCTTC,CASSYERGDEQFF
TRBV19,.,TRBJ1-1,.,TGTGCCAGTCTACCTCCAGGAGTGAACACTGAAGCTTTCTTT,CASLPPGVNTEAFF
TRBV19,TRBD1,TRBJ1-5,.,TGTGCCAGTAGTTCGGGAGACAGGGAACATCAGCCCCAGCATTTT,CASSSGDREHQPQHF
TRBV6-1,TRBD2,TRBJ2-5,few,TGTGCCAACAGTGTAACTAGCGGGGGGACTAACCAAGAGACCCAGTACTTC,CANSVTSGGTNQETQYF
TRBV4-3,.,TRBJ2-1,.,TGCGCCAGCAGCCAAGATCCACGGGGCTCCTACAATGAGCAGTTCTTC,CASSQDPRGSYNEQFF
TRBV15,.,TRBJ1-2,many,TGTGCCACCACCCAGGGGACCTTTAGCTATGGCTACACCTTC,CATTQGTFSYGYTF
TRBV7-9,.,TRBJ2-7,.,TGTGCCAGCAGCTTAGGCACCAGCTCCTACAATGAGCAGTACTTC,CASSLGTSSYNEQYF
TRBV5-1,TRBD1,TRBJ1-1,.,TGCGCCAGCAGCCCTAAGACAGGGTTCATGGACACTGAAGCTTTCTTT,CASSPKTGFMDTEAFF
TRBV7-7,.,TRBJ2-3,.,TGTGCTGTTCTGGGGAACACAGATACGCAGTATTTT,CAVLGNTDTQYF
TRBV5-6,TRBD2,TRBJ2-5,many,TGTGCCAGCAGCTTGGATATTAGCGGGGAGGAGACCCAGTACTTC,CASSLDISGEETQYF
TRBV2,TRBD2,TRBJ2-5,once,TGTGCCAGCGGGCCCCGACTAGCGGGCCAAGAGACCCAGTACTTC,CASGPRLAGQETQYF
TRBV5-6,.,TRBJ2-6,many,TGTGCCAGCAGACTCATATCTGGGGCCAACGTCCTGACTTTC,CASRLISGANVLTF
TRBV7-2,.,TRBJ2-1,.,TGTGCCGGCAGCTTAGAGACAGGGAGGAATGAGCAGTTCTTC,CAGSLETGRNEQFF
TRBV27,TRBD2,TRBJ2-5,.,TGTGCCAGCAGTTTATGGCCATCGACTAGCGGGGACGGGTACGGGCAGTACTTC,CASSLWPSTSGDGYGQYF
TRBV6-1,.,TRBJ2-7,many,TGTGCCAGCAATCGACGGGGGGCAGGGGGTTCCTACGAGCAGTACTTC,CASNRRGAGGSYEQYF
TRBV7-2,TRBD2,TRBJ2-1,.,TGTGCCGGCAGCTTACTTGGGGCTAGCGGCAACAATGAGCAGTTCTTC,CAGSLLGASGNNEQFF
TRBV5-4,TRBD1,TRBJ1-4,.,TGTGCCAGCAGCCAGGACAGGGGCCACGAAAAACTGTTTTTT,CASSQDRGHEKLFF
TRBV3-1,.,TRBJ1-6,few,TGTGCCAGCAGCCGAAACTGGGGAGATAATTCACCCCTCCACTTT,CASSRNWGDNSPLHF
TRBV24-1,.,TRBJ1-1,many,TGTGCCACCACCCCATCACGGGGGGGAGAAGCTTTCTTT,CATTPSRGGEAFF
TRBV7-3,TRBD1,TRBJ2-2,.,TGTGCCAGCAGCCGGACAGGGGCCGGGGAGCTGTTTTTT,CASSRTGAGELFF
TRBV6-5,.,TRBJ1-5,many,TGTGCCAGCAGTCCGCGACAGGTTTCATATAGCAATCAGCCCCAGCATTTT,CASSPRQVSYSNQPQHF
TRBV18,.,TRBJ1-4,.,TGTGCCAGCTCACCGAAGGTTAATGAAAAACTGTTTTTT,CASSPKVNEKLFF
TRBV7-2,TRBD2,TRBJ2-6,once,TGTGCCAGCAGCTATAGCGGGGGGGCCGGGGCCAACGTCCTGACTTTC,CASSYSGGAGANVLTF
TRBV4-3,.,TRBJ1-2,many,TGCGCCAGCAGCCGGGGTTTAGGCCCGCACTATGGCTACACCTTC,CASSRGLGPHYGYTF
TRBV11-2,.,TRBJ2-5,many,TGTGCCAGCAGCCAAAACTCAGCGGTGGAGACCCAGTACTTC,CASSQNSAVETQYF
TRBV28,.,TRBJ1-5,.,TGTGCCGGCGTCTGGGGGGGGCAGGGTCAGCCCCAGCATTTT,CAGVWGGQGQPQHF
TRBV20-1,.,TRBJ2-5,many,TGCAGTGCTAGGTACCAAGAGACCCAGTACTTC,CSARYQETQYF
TRBV7-2,TRBD2,TRBJ2-3,.,TGTGCCAGCGGACTAGCGGGGGGGAAAATTGGTACGCAGTATTTT,CASGLAGGKIGTQYF
TRBV5-6,.,TRBJ2-2,.,TGTGCCAGCAGGGTGAAAGGGCCCGGGGAGCTGTTTTTT,CASRVKGPGELFF
TRBV10-3,.,TRBJ1-1,few,TGTGCCATCAGTGATTTTCGGACAGCGAACACTGAAGCTTTCTTT,CAISDFRTANTEAFF
TRBV12-3/TRBV12-4,.,TRBJ1-6,.,TGTGCCAGCAGTCGGACTTCACCCCTCCACTTT,CASSRTSPLHF
TRBV6-2/TRBV6-3,.,TRBJ2-1,many,TGTGCCAGCAGTTACTCGGGGGGATATGAGCAGTTCTTC,CASSYSGGYEQFF
TRBV7-2,TRBD1,TRBJ2-7,many,TGTGCCAGCAGCTTCCGAACGGGACAGGGGGGCGAGCAGTACTTC,CASSFRTGQGGEQYF
TRBV7-9,.,TRBJ2-6,many,TGTGCCAGCAGCTTAACTGGGGCCAACGTCCTGACTTTC,CASSLTGANVLTF
TRBV5-1,.,TRBJ2-1,.,TGCGCCAGCAGCTTCTTAGCGGGGGACAGGGATCGCAATGAGCAGTTCTTC,CASSFLAGDRDRNEQFF
TRBV20-1,.,TRBJ2-7,few,TGCAGTGCTAGAGGAAGGGAATACTCCTACGAGCAGTACTTC,CSARGREYSYEQYF
TRBV7-6,TRBD2,TRBJ2-3,.,TGTGCCAGCAGTTCCCCGGGACTAGCGGGGGGTCGCACAGATACGCAGTATTTT,CASSSPGLAGGRTDTQYF